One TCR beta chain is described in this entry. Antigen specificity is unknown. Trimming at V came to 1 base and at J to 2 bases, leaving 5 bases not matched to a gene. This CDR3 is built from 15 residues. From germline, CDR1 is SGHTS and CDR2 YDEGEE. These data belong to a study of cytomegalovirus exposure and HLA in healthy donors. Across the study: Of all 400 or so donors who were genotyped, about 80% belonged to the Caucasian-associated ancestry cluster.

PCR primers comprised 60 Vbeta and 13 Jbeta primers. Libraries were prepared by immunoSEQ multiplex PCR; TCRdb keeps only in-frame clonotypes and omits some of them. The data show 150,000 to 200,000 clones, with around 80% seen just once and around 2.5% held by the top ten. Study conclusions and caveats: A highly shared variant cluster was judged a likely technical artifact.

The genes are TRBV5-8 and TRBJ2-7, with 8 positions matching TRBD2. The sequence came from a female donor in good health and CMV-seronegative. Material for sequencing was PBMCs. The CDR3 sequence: CASSLMAGGTYEQYF. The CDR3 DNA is TGTGCCAGCAGCTTGATGGCGGGGGGTACCTACGAGCAGTACTTC.